This T cell receptor (beta chain) was identified in a study of blood T cell repertoires in COVID-19. CDR3 length equals 15 residues. The germline CDR1 and CDR2 sequences are SGDLS and YYNGEE. Trimming pared 4 bases from V and 9 bases from J, leaving 17 bases between. The assay was immunoSEQ multiplex PCR, and TCRdb's table has in-frame clones only and misses some. In the table there are hundreds of thousands of clones, about 83% of which are singletons. The J gene is TRBJ1-6, the V gene TRBV9; a weak D match, TRBD1 (5 bases). This clonotype originated in a woman older than 75 with COVID-19, enrolled during active disease. Sample: peripheral blood. The CDR3 region has the DNA TGTGCCAGCAGCCCGGGGGGGGAGTTGGCTTCACCCCTCCACTTT. Encoded protein: CASSPGGELASPLHF.